These 27 T cell receptor beta chains originate from one sample sequenced in a study of OX40 agonist ivuxolimab in advanced cancers. The repertoire was sequenced with immunoSEQ multiplex PCR; TCRdb's copy has only in-frame clones and lacks some. The sample contains tens of thousands of clones, around 84% of which appear only once. This sample comprised CD4+ or CD8+ T cells sorted from blood, obtained in a trial of the OX40 agonist ivuxolimab. Source of these receptors: an adult with an advanced solid tumor such as melanoma, head and neck, liver or kidney cancer.

The chain is built from TRBV12-5 and TRBJ2-6; 7 bases line up with TRBD1. After removal of 2 bases from V and 1 base from J, the junction contained 5 bases not matched to a gene. The CDR3 has 17 amino acids. The germline V gene encodes CDR1 LGHNT and CDR2 FRNRAP. DNA of the CDR3: TGTGCTAGTGGTTTGCTTTCGGGACAGTCTGGGGCCAACGTCCTGACTTTC. This encodes CASGLLSGQSGANVLTF.

The chain is built from TRBV5-4 and TRBJ2-2; 10 positions agree with TRBD2. The V gene's germline CDR1 is SGHNT and CDR2 YYREEE (reference sequence). The V gene end was trimmed by 2 bases and the J gene end by 7 bases; junction bases not matched to a gene: 8. The CDR3 totals 16 residues. CDR3 sequence: CASSFSGGRMVGELFF. As DNA, the CDR3 is TGTGCCAGCAGCTTTAGCGGGGGGAGAATGGTCGGGGAGCTGTTTTTT.

This chain connects TRBV7-3 to TRBJ2-3; TRBD2 matches at 11 bases. This CDR3 is built from 14 residues. Germline V lookup: CDR1 SGHTA, CDR2 FQGTGA. The trim removed 5 bases at V and 6 bases at J, leaving 4 bases unmatched. The CDR3: CASSTSGSSDTQYF. The CDR3, as DNA: TGTGCCAGCAGCACTAGCGGGAGTTCTGATACGCAGTATTTT.

This chain joins TRBV6-5 and TRBJ2-3; D gene ambiguous. The ends were cut back, 2 bases at V and 3 bases at J, with 12 bases in the middle. The germline V gene encodes CDR1 MNHEY and CDR2 SVGAGI. The CDR3 covers 15 residues. Here the CDR3 reads CASSYGRTNTDTQYF. The CDR3 nucleotides read TGTGCCAGCAGTTACGGCCGGACGAATACAGATACGCAGTATTTT.

CDR3 sequence: CATSGVNSYEQYF. The CDR3 DNA sequence: TGTGCCACCTCAGGGGTCAACTCCTACGAGCAGTACTTC. This chain links TRBV15 with TRBJ2-5, with D possibly matching TRBD1 (6 bases). The J call is doubtful: the DNA matches TRBJ2-7 better. The CDR3 contains 13 residues. CDR1 and CDR2 (germline): LNHNV, YYDKDF (reference sequence).

This chain joins TRBV5-1 and TRBJ1-4; D may be TRBD1 (5 bases). Germline V CDR1 and CDR2: SGHRS, YFSETQ. The CDR3 loop spans 15 amino acids. V was pared by 1 base and J by 4 bases, with 11 bases between. CDR3 amino acids: CASSLLGTVNEKLFF. The CDR3 nucleotides are TGCGCCAGCAGCTTGCTTGGGACTGTTAATGAAAAACTGTTTTTT.

The chain employs TRBV7-8 and TRBJ2-5; D is unresolved. The CDR3 length is 13 residues. Germline lookup yields CDR1 SGHVS and CDR2 FQNEAQ. Between the trimmed V and J ends, which lost 6 bases and 5 bases, there was a span of 13 bases. The CDR3 loop reads CASSRDRSETQYF. The CDR3 DNA sequence: TGTGCCAGCAGTCGTGACCGTTCTGAGACCCAGTACTTC.

A note on this clone: Other nucleotide sequences from this sample produce the same CDR3. The V gene is TRBV6-1, the J gene TRBJ2-7; D perhaps matches TRBD2 (5 bases). CDR1 MNHNS and CDR2 SASEGT come from the germline V gene. The CDR3 extends over 13 amino acids. The V and J ends lost 4 bases and 2 bases respectively, with 9 bases between them. The DNA of the CDR3 is TGTGCCAGCAGTGGAGGGCTTGCCTACGAGCAGTACTTC. It specifies CASSGGLAYEQYF.

The rearrangement uses TRBV6-5 and TRBJ2-1; either TRBD1 or TRBD2 may supply D (7 bases each). Trimming took off 7 bases at V and 16 bases at J, with 17 bases between the two ends. CDR1 and CDR2 from the germline V gene are MNHEY and SVGAGI. CDR3 length: 11 amino acids. The CDR3 DNA sequence: TGTGCCAGCACCGGGGGGCAGGGGGAATTCTTC. It specifies CASTGGQGEFF.

This rearrangement joins TRBV10-3 to TRBJ1-2; TRBD1 aligns across 10 bases. Germline CDR1 reads ENHRY; CDR2 reads SYGVKD. With 2 bases clipped from V and 8 bases from J, the junction kept 8 bases outside the gene matches. The CDR3 consists of 15 residues. CDR3 region: CAISEIDRGREGYTF. The CDR3 DNA reads as TGTGCCATCAGTGAGATCGACAGGGGGCGTGAGGGCTACACCTTC.

The V gene is TRBV29-1, the J gene TRBJ2-6, with 10 bases identical to TRBD1. This CDR3 has 15 amino acids. V shed 6 bases, J shed 0 bases, and the junction held 2 bases outside the gene matches. From germline, CDR1 is SQVTM and CDR2 ANQGSEA. The CDR3 DNA sequence: TGCAGCGTATGGACAGGGGGCTCTGGGGCCAACGTCCTGACTTTC. Amino acid sequence: CSVWTGGSGANVLTF.

J is TRBJ1-6 and V is TRBV9; 7 positions match TRBD1. V shed 2 bases and J 10 bases; nucleotides not matched to a gene: 6. Per germline, CDR1 SGDLS and CDR2 YYNGEE. The CDR3 runs to 14 residues. The CDR3 is CASSVSTGRSPLHF. As DNA, the CDR3 is TGTGCCAGCAGCGTCTCGACAGGGCGATCACCCCTCCACTTT.

The CDR3 bases are TGTGCCAGTAGTATCCAGCGCGGGAGCGGGGAGACCCAGTACTTC. This codes for CASSIQRGSGETQYF. This rearrangement joins TRBV19 to TRBJ2-5; TRBD2 aligns across 7 bases. CDR1 and CDR2 from the germline V gene are LNHDA and SQIVND (reference sequence). J lost 5 bases, V lost 3 bases, and 9 bases had no gene match. This CDR3 is 15 amino acids long.

V and J are TRBV7-9 and TRBJ2-3; 9 bases are a match to TRBD2. The V and J ends lost 5 bases and 3 bases, in that order; junction bases with no gene match: 6. There are 15 residues in the CDR3. The V gene's germline CDR1 is SEHNR and CDR2 FQNEAQ (reference sequence). The CDR3 reads CASSRTSDVTDTQYF. For the CDR3, the DNA is TGTGCCAGCAGCCGGACTAGCGATGTGACAGATACGCAGTATTTT. The full variable domain, rest sourced from reference TRBV7-9 and TRBJ2-3, is DTGVSQNPRHKITKRGQNVTFRCDPISEHNRLYWYRQTLGQGPEFLTYFQNEAQLEKSRLLSDRFSAERPKGSFSTLEIQRTEQGDSAMYLCASSRTSDVTDTQYFGPGTRLTVL.

CDR3 loop: CASSLRVSGTGTYEQYF. CDR3 DNA: TGTGCCAGCTCACTAAGGGTATCAGGGACAGGGACCTACGAGCAGTACTTC. This chain uses TRBV18 with TRBJ2-7; 9 bases agree with TRBD1. Trimming removed 4 bases from V and 2 bases from J; junction bases left unmatched: 12. The CDR3 covers 17 residues. CDR1 and CDR2 (germline): KGHSH, LQKENI.

A single count supports this clone. The DNA for the CDR3 is TGTGCCATCAGGATGACTAGCGGAGGGAACAATGAGCAGTTCTTC. Residues: CAIRMTSGGNNEQFF. V usage is TRBV10-3 and J usage is TRBJ2-1; the match to TRBD2 covers 9 bases. The CDR3 totals 15 residues. The germline CDR1 and CDR2 sequences are ENHRY and SYGVKD. The J segment lost 5 bases and the V segment lost 6 bases, leaving 8 bases of the junction unmatched.

The CDR3 protein is CASNDRENQPQHF. For the CDR3, the DNA is TGTGCCAGCAACGACAGGGAAAATCAGCCCCAGCATTTT. The genes are TRBV7-9 and TRBJ1-5; TRBD1 matches at 7 bases. This CDR3 has 13 amino acids. Trimming took 7 bases from V and 4 from J; bases not matched to a gene: 4. The germline V gene encodes CDR1 SEHNR and CDR2 FQNEAQ (reference sequence). Variable domain in full (rest from reference TRBV7-9 and TRBJ1-5): DTGVSQNPRHKITKRGQNVTFRCDPISEHNRLYWYRQTLGQGPEFLTYFQNEAQLEKSRLLSDRFSAERPKGSFSTLEIQRTEQGDSAMYLCASNDRENQPQHFGDGTRLSIL.

The chain employs TRBV1 and TRBJ2-7; the DNA was not compared with TRBD2, the D call given in the table. TRBV1 is a known pseudogene. This CDR3 is built from 16 residues. CDR3 sequence reads: CTSSQSPGGVTHEQYF. DNA of the CDR3: TGCACCAGCAGCCAATCCCCGGGGGGAGTGACTCACGAGCAGTACTTC.

The V and J genes are TRBV5-1 and TRBJ2-2; D uncertain. The CDR3 covers 13 residues. Germline V CDR1 and CDR2: SGHRS, YFSETQ. The V end was cut by 7 bases, the J end by 4 bases, with 11 bases between. The CDR3 loop is CASRQDFTGELFF. The CDR3 DNA reads as TGCGCCAGCCGGCAAGACTTCACCGGGGAGCTGTTTTTT.

The chain carries TRBV10-3 and TRBJ2-1; D tentatively fits TRBD1 or TRBD2 (6 bases each). CDR1 ENHRY and CDR2 SYGVKD come from the germline V gene. The CDR3 loop spans 14 amino acids. The V end lost 3 bases, the J end lost 8 bases, and 14 bases lay between the germline ends. The CDR3 DNA is TGTGCCATCAGTGAAGGGGGAGGTGTGGATGAGCAGTTCTTC. Translation: CAISEGGGVDEQFF.

CDR3 in amino acids: CASTQGQINEKLFF. CDR3 coding DNA: TGTGCCAGCACCCAGGGACAGATTAATGAAAAACTGTTTTTT. The rearrangement links TRBV2 to TRBJ1-4, with 7 bases that match TRBD1. Germline V gene lookup returns CDR1 SNHLY and CDR2 FYNNEI. The CDR3 has 14 amino acids. J gave up 4 bases and V 7 bases, and 6 bases lay outside the gene matches.

CDR3 loop: CVMSQGVFKNIQYF. CDR3 DNA: TGTGTCATGAGTCAGGGGGTATTCAAAAACATTCAGTACTTC. The chain is built from TRBV6-4 and TRBJ2-4, with 7 bases that match TRBD1. Germline V gene data show CDR1 as MRHNA and CDR2 as SNTAGT. The CDR3 is made up of 14 amino acids.

J is TRBJ2-7 and V is TRBV21-1; TRBD1 was called by the table and not checked on the DNA. TRBV21-1 has pseudogene status. The CDR3 is 16 amino acids. CDR3 DNA: TGTGCCAGCAGCACCAGCCGGACAGGACGTTCCTACGAGCAGTACTTC. This translates into CASSTSRTGRSYEQYF.

This clone has only one observation. This sequence joins TRBV19 and TRBJ2-3, with TRBD1 matching 11 bases. The CDR3 is 13 residues long. Germline CDR1 LNHDA, CDR2 SQIVND (reference sequence). Losses at the gene ends were 10 bases for V and 2 bases for J; bases not matched to a gene: 2. The CDR3 sequence: CAIGQGATDTQYF. As DNA, the CDR3 is TGTGCCATCGGACAGGGGGCCACAGATACGCAGTATTTT. The full variable domain, its missing parts supplied by reference TRBV19 and TRBJ2-3, is DGGITQSPKYLFRKEGQNVTLSCEQNLNHDAMYWYRQDPGQGLRLIYYSQIVNDFQKGDIAEGYSVSREKKESFPLTVTSAQKNPTAFYLCAIGQGATDTQYFGPGTRLTVL.

The chain uses TRBV7-9 and TRBJ1-5, with D possibly TRBD1 on 5 matching bases. The germline V and J ends were trimmed by 3 bases and 2 bases, with 8 bases remaining between them. CDR3 length: 14 residues. Looked up from germline, CDR1 is SEHNR and CDR2 is FQNEAQ (reference sequence). The CDR3 DNA reads as TGTGCCAGCAGCTTTACGGGGGGCAATCAGCCCCAGCATTTT. Its protein is CASSFTGGNQPQHF.

This clone occurred once. This chain connects TRBV28 to TRBJ1-4; tentative D call: TRBD1 (6 bases). The germline gives CDR1 MDHEN, CDR2 SYDVKM. CDR3 length equals 15 residues. The V gene lost 3 bases and the J gene lost 5 bases, with 13 bases spanning the gap. The CDR3 nucleotides read TGTGCCAGCAGTTTGCCAGGGGAGGGGAATGAAAAACTGTTTTTT. Translating gives CASSLPGEGNEKLFF.

V is TRBV7-9 and J is TRBJ1-5, with D possibly TRBD1 on 5 matching bases. CDR3 size: 14 residues. V was shortened by 5 bases and J by 6 bases, with 14 bases between the two germline ends. Per the germline V gene, CDR1 is SEHNR and CDR2 is FQNEAQ (reference sequence). CDR3 nucleotides: TGTGCCAGCAGCCCTGGGACGGGAATTCAGCCCCAGCATTTT. It is translated as CASSPGTGIQPQHF.